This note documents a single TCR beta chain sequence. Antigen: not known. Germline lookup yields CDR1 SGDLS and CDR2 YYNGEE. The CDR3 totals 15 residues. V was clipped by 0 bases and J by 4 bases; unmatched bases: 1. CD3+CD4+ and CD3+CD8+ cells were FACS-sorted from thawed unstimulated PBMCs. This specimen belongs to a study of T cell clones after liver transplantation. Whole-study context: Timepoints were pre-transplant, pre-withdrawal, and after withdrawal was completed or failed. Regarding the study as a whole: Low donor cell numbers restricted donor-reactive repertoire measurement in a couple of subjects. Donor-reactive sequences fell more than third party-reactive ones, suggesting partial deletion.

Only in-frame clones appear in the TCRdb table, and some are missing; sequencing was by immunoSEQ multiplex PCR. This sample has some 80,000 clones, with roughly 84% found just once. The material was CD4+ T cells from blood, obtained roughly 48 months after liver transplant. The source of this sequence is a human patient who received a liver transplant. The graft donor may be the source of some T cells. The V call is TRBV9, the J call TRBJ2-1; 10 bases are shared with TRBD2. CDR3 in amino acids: CASSVVSGRYNEQFF. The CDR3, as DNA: TGTGCCAGCAGCGTAGTTAGCGGGAGGTACAATGAGCAGTTCTTC.